These T cell receptor beta chains were read from a single sample in a study of T cell responses to AZD1222 COVID-19 vaccine. Data came from immunoSEQ multiplex PCR; TCRdb stores just in-frame clones and leaves some out. The sample shows about 97,000 clones, about 88% of them seen only once. The sample in question was peripheral blood, obtained on day 0 of AZD1222 vaccination. These receptors originate from an adult in good health. CDR3s include the opening cysteine and the closing phenylalanine or tryptophan. The D gene is left open where the match is weak. Not every row has a clone size; where given, it reads once, few, many or a size class.

clone_size: many
v_call: TRBV18
d_call: TRBD1
j_call: TRBJ1-5
cdr3_nt: TGTGCCAGCTCACCGGACAGGGCACGCCAGCCCCAGCATTTT
cdr3_aa: CASSPDRARQPQHF

clone_size: .
v_call: TRBV6-5
d_call: .
j_call: TRBJ2-3
cdr3_nt: TGTGCCAGCAGCCCCACCCTGACTTCTTATACGCAGTATTTT
cdr3_aa: CASSPTLTSYTQYF

clone_size: once
v_call: TRBV19
d_call: TRBD1
j_call: TRBJ2-7
cdr3_nt: TGTGCCAGTAGCTTTACCGGGACAGGCACTAGGGAGCAGTACTTC
cdr3_aa: CASSFTGTGTREQYF

clone_size: .
v_call: TRBV13
d_call: .
j_call: TRBJ2-7
cdr3_nt: TGTGCCAGCAGCTTCGGTGCGAGCGGGCCCGGCGAGCAGTACTTC
cdr3_aa: CASSFGASGPGEQYF

clone_size: .
v_call: TRBV30
d_call: .
j_call: TRBJ1-3
cdr3_nt: TGTGCCTGGACCGGCTTATCCGGAAACACCATATATTTT
cdr3_aa: CAWTGLSGNTIYF

clone_size: once
v_call: TRBV9
d_call: TRBD1
j_call: TRBJ2-3
cdr3_nt: TGTGCCAGCAGCGCGAATACAGGGGGAACCACAGATACGCAGTATTTT
cdr3_aa: CASSANTGGTTDTQYF

clone_size: .
v_call: TRBV19
d_call: .
j_call: TRBJ1-1
cdr3_nt: TGTGCCAGTAGTCGGAGGGATCTGTACACTGAAGCTTTCTTT
cdr3_aa: CASSRRDLYTEAFF

clone_size: .
v_call: TRBV5-5
d_call: .
j_call: TRBJ1-1
cdr3_nt: TGTGCCAGCAGCTTGGTGAGATACATGAACACTGAAGCTTTCTTT
cdr3_aa: CASSLVRYMNTEAFF

clone_size: .
v_call: TRBV5-7
d_call: TRBD2
j_call: TRBJ2-1
cdr3_nt: TGTGCCAGCAGCTTGCCGACTAGCTGGGCCTACAATGAGCAGTTCTTC
cdr3_aa: CASSLPTSWAYNEQFF

clone_size: .
v_call: TRBV12-5
d_call: .
j_call: TRBJ2-5
cdr3_nt: TGTGCTAGTGGGATGGGCTACCGGCAAGAGACCCAGTACTTC
cdr3_aa: CASGMGYRQETQYF

clone_size: many
v_call: TRBV2
d_call: .
j_call: TRBJ2-7
cdr3_nt: TGTGCCAGCAGTTTCATTGGGCACGAGCAGTACTTC
cdr3_aa: CASSFIGHEQYF

clone_size: .
v_call: TRBV6-5
d_call: .
j_call: TRBJ2-7
cdr3_nt: TGTGCCAGCACTTCACAGACCTCCTACGAGCAGTACTTC
cdr3_aa: CASTSQTSYEQYF

clone_size: .
v_call: TRBV5-1
d_call: TRBD2
j_call: TRBJ2-3
cdr3_nt: TGCGCCCGCGGGGGGGGGCGCAGTGGGGAAGATACGCAGTATTTT
cdr3_aa: CARGGGRSGEDTQYF

clone_size: .
v_call: TRBV27
d_call: TRBD1
j_call: TRBJ2-7
cdr3_nt: TGTGCCAGCAGCTCCGGGACAGAAAACGAGCAGTACTTC
cdr3_aa: CASSSGTENEQYF